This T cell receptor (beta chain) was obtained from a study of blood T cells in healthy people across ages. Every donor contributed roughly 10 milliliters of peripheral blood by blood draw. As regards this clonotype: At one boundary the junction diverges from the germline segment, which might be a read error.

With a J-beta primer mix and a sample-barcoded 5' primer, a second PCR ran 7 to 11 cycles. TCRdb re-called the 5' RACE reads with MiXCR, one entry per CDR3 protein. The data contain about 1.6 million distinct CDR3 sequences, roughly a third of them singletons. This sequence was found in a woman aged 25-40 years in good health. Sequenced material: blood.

CDR3 sequence reads: CATGRAGVDYGYTF. In DNA, the CDR3 is TGTGCCACCGGCAGAGCCGGGGTCGACTATGGCTACACCTTC. The chain couples TRBV15 to TRBJ1-2, with D unclear. Per germline, CDR1 LNHNV and CDR2 YYDKDF (reference sequence). The CDR3 spans 14 residues.